This is a list of T cell receptor beta chains from one sample in a study of blood T cell repertoires in COVID-19. Using immunoSEQ multiplex PCR, the repertoire was profiled, and TCRdb retains in-frame clones only, with some absent. This table has 70,000 to 90,000 clones, around 81% appearing once. Sequencing input: peripheral blood. The receptors come from a human donor in a cohort sampled during active COVID-19. CDR3s include the opening cysteine and the closing phenylalanine or tryptophan. A D gene is named only where the DNA matches it firmly. The listing skips clone size in some rows; elsewhere it reads once, few, many or a size class.

CDR3aa,CDR3nt,abundance,v_gene,j_gene,d_gene
CASSKGRQTPTSGANVLTF,TGTGCCAGCAGCAAAGGTAGGCAGACTCCGACCTCTGGGGCCAACGTCCTGACTTTC,few,TRBV21-1,TRBJ2-6,-
CAWTSGQGIPGELFF,TGTGCCTGGACCTCGGGACAGGGAATCCCCGGGGAGCTGTTTTTT,-,TRBV30,TRBJ2-2,TRBD1
CASSPGTGELFF,TGTGCCAGCAGCCCGGGCACCGGGGAGCTGTTTTTT,-,TRBV9,TRBJ2-2,-
CASRLQGSGGELFF,TGTGCCAGTAGGTTACAGGGGTCGGGCGGGGAGCTGTTTTTT,-,TRBV19,TRBJ2-2,TRBD1
CASSLTGLGGEQFF,TGTGCCAGCAGTTTAACAGGTCTAGGCGGTGAGCAGTTCTTC,few,TRBV27,TRBJ2-1,-
CASSSGVLAGGDEQFF,TGTGCCAGCAGCTCCGGGGTTCTAGCGGGAGGCGACGAGCAGTTCTTC,-,TRBV5-5,TRBJ2-1,TRBD2
CASSPRGQNEAFF,TGTGCCAGCAGCCCCCGGGGACAGAACGAAGCTTTCTTT,-,TRBV7-2,TRBJ1-1,TRBD1
CASSLSTEAFF,TGTGCCAGCAGCCTCAGTACTGAAGCTTTCTTT,-,TRBV12-3/TRBV12-4,TRBJ1-1,-
CASSPTGIGYTF,TGTGCCAGCAGCCCGACAGGAATTGGCTACACCTTC,-,TRBV12-3/TRBV12-4,TRBJ1-2,-
CASSPSSPFIAGAKNIQYF,TGTGCCAGCAGCCCAAGTAGTCCCTTCATAGCGGGAGCCAAAAACATTCAGTACTTC,-,TRBV9,TRBJ2-4,TRBD2
CASSIVTGPQETQYF,TGTGCCAGTAGTATAGTTACAGGACCTCAAGAGACCCAGTACTTC,-,TRBV19,TRBJ2-5,-
CASSQLPPSSYNSPLHF,TGTGCCAGCAGCCAGCTGCCCCCGAGCTCCTATAATTCACCCCTCCACTTT,-,TRBV3-1/TRBV3-2,TRBJ1-6,-
CASSKGAGTEAFF,TGTGCCAGTAGTAAGGGGGCGGGAACTGAAGCTTTCTTT,-,TRBV19,TRBJ1-1,TRBD1
CASSQDPGKTQYF,TGTGCCAGCAGCCAGGACCCCGGGAAGACCCAGTACTTC,-,TRBV9,TRBJ2-5,-
CASTLGDRGRIDYGYTF,TGTGCCAGCACCCTGGGGGACAGGGGAAGGATCGACTATGGCTACACCTTC,-,TRBV2,TRBJ1-2,TRBD1
CASSVTGGTEAFF,TGTGCCAGCAGCGTAACAGGGGGCACTGAAGCTTTCTTT,few,TRBV7-2,TRBJ1-1,TRBD1
CASSKGGGLAHGYTF,TGTGCCAGCAGCAAGGGAGGGGGATTGGCCCATGGCTACACCTTC,once,TRBV3-1/TRBV3-2,TRBJ1-2,-
CAWMGGGNEKLFF,TGTGCCTGGATGGGGGGGGGAAATGAAAAACTGTTTTTT,-,TRBV30,TRBJ1-4,-
CASSPRTRGLGTEAFF,TGTGCCAGCTCACCAAGGACCAGGGGGCTGGGCACTGAAGCTTTCTTT,-,TRBV18,TRBJ1-1,TRBD1
CASSQDLSQRGPGETQYF,TGTGCCAGCAGCCAAGATTTGTCCCAGCGGGGGCCGGGGGAGACCCAGTACTTC,-,TRBV3-1/TRBV3-2,TRBJ2-5,TRBD2
CASSQKQGAARYEQYF,TGCGCCAGCAGCCAGAAACAGGGCGCGGCCCGCTACGAGCAGTACTTC,-,TRBV4-1,TRBJ2-7,-
CASSEIGTNYGYTF,TGTGCCAGCAGTGAAATCGGGACTAACTATGGCTACACCTTC,-,TRBV6-1,TRBJ1-2,-
CASSLALGGSGELFF,TGTGCCAGCAGCTTAGCGCTTGGGGGCTCCGGGGAGCTGTTTTTT,few,TRBV7-6,TRBJ2-2,-
CASSDLSGQGDEKLFF,TGTGCCAGCAGTGATCTCTCGGGACAGGGAGATGAAAAACTGTTTTTT,-,TRBV6-1,TRBJ1-4,TRBD1
CASSPLWAGETQYF,TGCGCCAGCAGCCCCCTTTGGGCGGGCGAGACCCAGTACTTC,-,TRBV5-1,TRBJ2-5,-
CASRLVHSPFNEQFF,TGTGCCAGCAGATTAGTGCACAGCCCATTCAATGAGCAGTTCTTC,few,TRBV6-5,TRBJ2-1,-
CATSVSLGREGQNEQFF,TGTGCCACCAGTGTATCCTTGGGGAGGGAAGGCCAAAATGAGCAGTTCTTC,-,TRBV24-1,TRBJ2-1,TRBD2
CASSPLWGPGGSTEAFF,TGTGCCAGCTCACCCCTGTGGGGGCCGGGAGGAAGCACTGAAGCTTTCTTT,-,TRBV18,TRBJ1-1,-
CASSLEGWGQGYEQYF,TGTGCCAGCAGCTTAGAGGGGTGGGGACAGGGGTACGAGCAGTACTTC,-,TRBV7-8,TRBJ2-7,TRBD1
CASNSAGQGDRVWYF,TGCGCCAGCAATTCTGCCGGGCAGGGTGATCGTGTTTGGTACTTC,-,TRBV5-1,TRBJ2-4,-
CAISDSGGDYEQYF,TGTGCCATCAGTGATAGCGGGGGGGACTACGAGCAGTACTTC,-,TRBV10-3,TRBJ2-7,TRBD2
CASSVLGQGTEAFF,TGTGCCAGCAGCGTCCTTGGACAGGGAACTGAAGCTTTCTTT,-,TRBV9,TRBJ1-1,TRBD1
CATSDPPYNEQFF,TGTGCCACCAGTGATCCTCCTTACAATGAGCAGTTCTTC,-,TRBV24-1,TRBJ2-1,-
CASREQGTGNTIYF,TGTGCCAGCAGGGAACAGGGGACTGGAAACACCATATATTTT,-,TRBV14,TRBJ1-3,TRBD1
CASSLVTGEAFF,TGTGCCAGCAGCTTGGTTACAGGGGAAGCTTTCTTT,-,TRBV5-6,TRBJ1-1,-
CSVENPGPRGGGLFF,TGCAGCGTCGAAAACCCCGGGCCGAGGGGAGGAGGACTGTTTTTT,many,TRBV29-1,TRBJ1-4,-
CASSPGTSGGATDTQYF,TGTGCTAGCAGCCCCGGGACTAGCGGGGGGGCGACAGATACGCAGTATTTT,-,TRBV7-7,TRBJ2-3,TRBD2
CASSYSSPDTQYF,TGTGCCAGCAGTTACTCGAGTCCAGATACGCAGTATTTT,-,TRBV6-2/TRBV6-3,TRBJ2-3,-
CASSGTALNTEAFF,TGTGCCAGCAGTGGGACAGCATTAAACACTGAAGCTTTCTTT,-,TRBV2,TRBJ1-1,-
CASSPRGGTTYNEQFF,TGTGCCAGCTCACCCCGCGGGGGGACAACCTACAATGAGCAGTTCTTC,-,TRBV18,TRBJ2-1,TRBD2
CASSSGHLNTEAFF,TGTGCCAGCAGCTCGGGACACTTGAACACTGAAGCTTTCTTT,-,TRBV7-9,TRBJ1-1,-
CASSLGTGSPLHF,TGTGCCAGCAGCTTAGGGACAGGCTCACCCCTCCACTTT,-,TRBV7-6,TRBJ1-6,TRBD1
CASSQELRSSYEQYF,TGTGCCAGCAGCCAAGAGCTGCGTAGCTCCTACGAGCAGTACTTC,-,TRBV4-2,TRBJ2-7,-
CASSYGPASYGYTF,TGTGCCAGCAGTTACGGGCCGGCGAGCTATGGCTACACCTTC,-,TRBV6-5,TRBJ1-2,-
CASGYRAGYGYTF,TGTGCCAGTGGGTACAGGGCAGGATATGGCTACACCTTC,-,TRBV19,TRBJ1-2,-
CASSYRTGSETQYF,TGTGCCAGCAGCTACCGGACAGGCTCCGAGACCCAGTACTTC,-,TRBV5-8,TRBJ2-5,TRBD1
CASIGQGHTGELFF,TGTGCCAGCATTGGACAGGGGCACACCGGGGAGCTGTTTTTT,-,TRBV6-5,TRBJ2-2,TRBD1
CASSLAGKETQYF,TGTGCCAGCAGCTTAGCAGGGAAAGAGACCCAGTACTTC,-,TRBV5-5,TRBJ2-5,-
CASNEGGQGPYEQYF,TGTGCCAGTAACGAGGGGGGACAGGGTCCCTACGAGCAGTACTTC,-,TRBV19,TRBJ2-7,TRBD1